The following is a TCR beta chain sequence with its context. This clonotype appeared a few times. The clone's antigen remains unknown. The sample holds no much larger clone one base away, and base qualities are not on file. This entry comes from a study (dated by TCRdb to between 2015 and 2016). Regarding the study in general: The study set out to test whether tumor-infiltrating Tregs in breast cancer get recruited from blood Tregs or are instead converted in situ from other CD4+ T cell subsets.

Paper-wide results and their limitations: The TCR alpha and beta sequences of tumor-infiltrating Tregs showed the greatest overlap with tumor naive CD4+ T cells, followed by blood naive CD4+ T cells. Tumor memory CD4+ T cell TCR gene usage was found to cluster with blood and lymph node memory CD4+ cells and with lymph node naive CD4+ cells. The validation in the larger cohort was limited to a single TCR beta V-J rearrangement instead of whole repertoires.

Full-length TCR variable regions were amplified by 5' RACE PCR using constant-region reverse primers, and then by semi-nested PCR using Nested Universal Primer A. The ReliaPrep RNA Cell Miniprep System was used to extract total RNA, which was then reverse transcribed into 5'RACE-ready cDNA with the SMARTer RACE 5'/3' Kit. An Illumina MiSeq was used to sequence the full-length TCR alpha and beta libraries, which had been barcoded with multiplex adaptors. Regarding the original processing steps: For each of nine subset-tissue groups, sequencing data from the five patients were combined, and the groups were compared by unsupervised clustering of TCR gene usage. Repertoire similarity was calculated with the Morisita-Horn index, weighting shared sequences by their contribution to each repertoire. The public reads were run again by TCRdb, first through fastp at Q25 and then through MiXCR, and only productive beta chains were kept. Rows with a matching CDR3 protein are joined into one entry that keeps the most common DNA and genes. Clone size and V and J calls follow TCRdb, not the original study. The sample table contains around 11,000 distinct CDR3 sequences; only one count was recorded for around 46% of them. The ten largest clones take up approximately 13% of the sample.

The CDR3 starts with the cysteine, ends with the phenylalanine, and has 12 residues. Only the CDR3 part of the read is kept: 36 bases, read in frame from the first base. V lost 3 bases and J lost 4 bases; the stretch between them is 6 bases long. Sequences SGHRS (CDR1) and YFSETQ (CDR2) are obtained from the germline V gene. To purify naive CD4+ T cells, the Miltenyi Naive CD4+ T Cell Isolation kit was used, and CD25 microbeads served to deplete Tregs. Tregs, naive and memory CD4+ T cells from tumor, blood and ipsilateral draining lymph nodes of about 5 breast cancer patients underwent full-length TCR alpha and beta sequencing. Tumor tissue and lymph nodes obtained by ipsilateral axillary dissection were perfused with PBS, cut into small pieces and digested using collagenase I and hyaluronidase. A purity exceeding 90% was confirmed by FACS for the sorted cell populations.

Input material: tumor-infiltrating naive CD4+ T cells sorted from the breast tumor. This specimen's cell subset or site label, per the study, means: naive CD4+ T cells, CD4+CD45RA+CD25-. Rearrangement joined TRBV5-1 to TRBJ2-3; no D gene can be assigned with confidence. The receptor's source is a female donor with breast cancer. CDR3 sequence: CASSSDADTQYF. The nucleotides are TGCGCCAGCAGCTCAGACGCAGATACGCAGTATTTT.